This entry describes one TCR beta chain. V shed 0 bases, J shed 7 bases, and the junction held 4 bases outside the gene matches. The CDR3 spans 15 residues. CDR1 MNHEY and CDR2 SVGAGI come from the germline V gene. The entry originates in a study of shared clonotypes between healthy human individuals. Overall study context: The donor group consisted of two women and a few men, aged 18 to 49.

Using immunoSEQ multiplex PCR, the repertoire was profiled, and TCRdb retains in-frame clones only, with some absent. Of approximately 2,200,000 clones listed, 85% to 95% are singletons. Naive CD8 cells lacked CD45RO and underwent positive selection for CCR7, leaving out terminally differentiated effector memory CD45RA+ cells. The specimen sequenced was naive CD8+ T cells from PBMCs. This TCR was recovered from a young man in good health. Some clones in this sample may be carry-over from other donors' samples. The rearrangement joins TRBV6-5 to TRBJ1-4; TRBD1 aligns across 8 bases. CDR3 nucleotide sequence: TGTGCCAGCAGTTACTCAGGACAGGGCGGTGAAAAACTGTTTTTT. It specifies CASSYSGQGGEKLFF.